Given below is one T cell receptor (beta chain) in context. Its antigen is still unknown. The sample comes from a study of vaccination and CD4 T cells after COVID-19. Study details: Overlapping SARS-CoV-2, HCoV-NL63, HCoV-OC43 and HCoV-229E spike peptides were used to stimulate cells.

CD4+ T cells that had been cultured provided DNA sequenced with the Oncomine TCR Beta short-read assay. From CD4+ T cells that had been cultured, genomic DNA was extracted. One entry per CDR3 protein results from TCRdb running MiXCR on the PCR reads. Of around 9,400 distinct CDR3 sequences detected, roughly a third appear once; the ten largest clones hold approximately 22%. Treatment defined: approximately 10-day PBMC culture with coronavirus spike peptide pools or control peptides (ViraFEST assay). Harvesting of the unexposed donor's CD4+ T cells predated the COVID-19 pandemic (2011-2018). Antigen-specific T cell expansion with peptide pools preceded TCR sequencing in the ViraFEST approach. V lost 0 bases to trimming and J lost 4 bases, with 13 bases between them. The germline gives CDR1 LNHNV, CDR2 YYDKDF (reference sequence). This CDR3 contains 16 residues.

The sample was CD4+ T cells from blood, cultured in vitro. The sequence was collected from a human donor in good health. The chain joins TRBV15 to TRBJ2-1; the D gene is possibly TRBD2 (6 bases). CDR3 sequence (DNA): TGTGCCACCAGCAGAGAGGCCGCTAGCGTATACAATGAGCAGTTCTTC. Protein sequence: CATSREAASVYNEQFF.